One and the same sample provided the 3 T cell receptor beta chains below, sequenced in a study of post-analysis software for immune sequencing data. Incorporated into the TCR beta cDNA libraries were unique molecular identifiers, which served to reduce PCR and sequencing biases. TCRdb independently ran MiXCR on the PCR reads; one entry per CDR3 protein. The table shows hundreds of thousands of distinct CDR3 sequences, with roughly 27% occurring only once. These receptors have no identified antigens. Study outcomes and limitations: Roughly 5 TRBV segments (TRBV5-6, TRBV5-1 and TRBV20-1 among them) occurred more frequently in patients than in controls.

Sequencing was performed on blood. All receptors derive from a girl aged 5-17 years with multiple sclerosis.

V and J are TRBV7-2 and TRBJ2-1; the D call may be TRBD1 or TRBD2 (5 bases each). The V and J ends lost 4 bases and 15 bases respectively, with 19 bases between them. Germline assignment: CDR1 SGHTA and CDR2 FQGNSA. The CDR3 covers 13 residues. The CDR3 DNA sequence: TGTGCCAGCAGCTCCCAGTGGGACCCGGCGGCGTTCTTC. Protein: CASSSQWDPAAFF.

This clonotype has just a few counts. The chain has TRBV5-4 and TRBJ2-7; D remains unclear. This CDR3 has 15 amino acids. Germline V lookup: CDR1 SGHNT, CDR2 YYREEE (reference sequence). V lost 4 bases and J lost 2, with 16 bases in between. The CDR3 DNA reads TGTGCCAGCAGCGTCGACACCTCATCCCCCTACGAGCAGTACTTC. This codes for CASSVDTSSPYEQYF.

The CDR3 sequence: CAISEDLETQYF. CDR3 DNA sequence: TGTGCCATCAGTGAGGACTTAGAGACCCAGTACTTC. This chain uses TRBV10-3 with TRBJ2-5; no reliable D call. V was trimmed by 2 bases and J by 4 bases, leaving 5 bases between them. CDR1 and CDR2 from the germline V gene are ENHRY and SYGVKD. CDR3 size: 12 residues.